This TCR beta chain comes out of a study of blood T cells in healthy people across ages. This clonotype was seen at least ten times. Antigen unknown. General observations from the study: It was held that diversity estimates obtained from one million T cells represented underestimates. Observed TCR beta diversity showed a strong correlation with the percentage of naive T cells as measured by flow cytometry.

A second about 7 to 11 cycle PCR used barcoded and J-beta primers. With 12 random nucleotides, a template-switch adaptor tagged each individual cDNA molecule. TCRdb reprocessed the 5' RACE reads via MiXCR and lists one record per CDR3 protein. This table holds 850,000 or so distinct CDR3 sequences, more than 25% found once. The sample comprised blood. The receptor's source is a woman older than 75 in good health.

DNA for the CDR3: TGTGCCACCAGTGGCCGGACTAGCGGGGGGCCCTCCTACAATGAGCAGTTCTTC. Encoded protein: CATSGRTSGGPSYNEQFF. The chain joins TRBV24-1 to TRBJ2-1; 14 bases are a match to TRBD2. Unmatched junction bases numbered 5, after V lost 5 bases and J lost 0 bases. The germline CDR1 and CDR2 sequences are KGHDR and SFDVKD. The CDR3 covers 18 residues.